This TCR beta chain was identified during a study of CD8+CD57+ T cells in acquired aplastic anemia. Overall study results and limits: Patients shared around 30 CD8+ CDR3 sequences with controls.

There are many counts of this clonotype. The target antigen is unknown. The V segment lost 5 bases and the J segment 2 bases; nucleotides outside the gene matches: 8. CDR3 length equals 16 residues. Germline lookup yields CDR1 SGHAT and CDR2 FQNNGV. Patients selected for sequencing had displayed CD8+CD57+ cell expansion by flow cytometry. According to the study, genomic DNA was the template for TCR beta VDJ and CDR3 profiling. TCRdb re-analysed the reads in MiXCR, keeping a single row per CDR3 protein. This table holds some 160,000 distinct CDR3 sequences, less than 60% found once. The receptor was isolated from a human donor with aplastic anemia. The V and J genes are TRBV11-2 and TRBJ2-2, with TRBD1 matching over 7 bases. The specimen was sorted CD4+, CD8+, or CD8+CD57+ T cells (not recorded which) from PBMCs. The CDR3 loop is CASSPGQLGNTGELFF. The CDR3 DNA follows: TGTGCCAGCAGCCCGGGACAGTTGGGTAACACCGGGGAGCTGTTTTTT.